In its sample, the clone carrying this T cell receptor beta chain was seen a few times. Constant-region reverse primers amplified full-length variable regions, followed by semi-nested Nested Universal Primer A PCR. One entry per CDR3 protein results from TCRdb running MiXCR on the 5' RACE reads. Of 62,000 or so distinct CDR3 sequences detected, 20% to 25% appear once; the ten largest clones hold about 3%. The length of the CDR3 is 15 residues. In germline, CDR1 is MNHEY, CDR2 SVGAGI. Trimming removed 8 bases from V and 2 bases from J, with 19 bases in between. The sequenced sample was memory CD4+ T cells sorted from a lymph node. Subset defined: memory CD4+ T cells, CD4+CD45RO+CD25-. This sequence joins TRBV6-5 and TRBJ2-7, with D tentatively TRBD1 (6 bases). This sequence originates from a female donor with breast cancer. CDR3 DNA: TGTGCCAGCCACTCCCCGGGACACTCTCCCTACGAGCAGTACTTC. The encoded protein is CASHSPGHSPYEQYF.